These T cell receptor beta chains were read from a single sample in a study of blood T cell repertoires in COVID-19. The data were produced by immunoSEQ multiplex PCR, yet TCRdb's version contains in-frame clones alone and is incomplete. Here the sample spans fewer than 350,000 clones, more than 75% being singletons. The sequenced sample was peripheral blood. Receptors were obtained from a man aged 35 to 55 with active or convalescent COVID-19. CDR3s leave out the opening cysteine and the closing phenylalanine or tryptophan. Clone size, where shown, is once, few, many, or a class for clones that have expanded.

V	J	size	CDR3
TRBV5-5	TRBJ2-3	-	ASSHGLAGVTDTQY
TRBV6-5	TRBJ2-5	-	ASRDRVHETQY
TRBV7-9	TRBJ2-2	once	ASSLSELADTGELF
TRBV30	TRBJ2-2	few	AWSVAGGPGELF
TRBV6-5	TRBJ1-1	-	ASSRVTGGTEAF
TRBV5-5	TRBJ2-2	-	ASRLPGTGELF
TRBV7-3	TRBJ2-2	-	ASSLISGTGELF
TRBV30	TRBJ2-7	-	AWSVLLQSGEQY
TRBV6-5	TRBJ1-5	-	ASSYSGTGLVQPQH
TRBV6-5	TRBJ1-5	-	ASSTASGSNQPQH
TRBV13	TRBJ1-6	few	ASSPLPAGRLGSPLH
TRBV11-3	TRBJ1-2	-	ASSLESYGYT
TRBV29-1	TRBJ1-2	-	SVGGINYGYT
TRBV5-1	TRBJ1-2	-	ASSSTLGGVGYT
TRBV30	TRBJ1-6	-	AWSPGHINSPLH
TRBV12-3/TRBV12-4	TRBJ2-2	-	ASSFEGTGELF
TRBV28	TRBJ2-1	-	ASSLSGTGGHEQF
TRBV6-5	TRBJ1-6	few	ASSFLQGLNSPLH
TRBV5-8	TRBJ1-2	-	ASSRRGGWKDGYT
TRBV27	TRBJ1-2	once	ASSLSGGWDYGYT
TRBV5-1	TRBJ1-1	-	ASSLRTGDQAF
TRBV7-9	TRBJ1-2	-	ASSYLQGGYT
TRBV11-3	TRBJ2-3	-	ASSLVQGQDTQY
TRBV19	TRBJ1-5	-	ASSITGTGLRQPQH
TRBV4-1	TRBJ2-1	-	ASSQGLAAYNEQF
TRBV4-1	TRBJ1-1	-	ASSQASPQPVSEAF
TRBV5-1	TRBJ2-4	-	ASRLQGAKNIQY
TRBV5-4	TRBJ2-3	-	ASSLAREDTQY
TRBV4-2	TRBJ2-7	-	ASSQRRGVGYEQY
TRBV12-3/TRBV12-4	TRBJ1-3	-	AGSGYGNTIY
TRBV27	TRBJ2-1	-	ASSAKGAQF
TRBV28	TRBJ1-1	-	ASTPGGAITEAF
TRBV2	TRBJ1-1	-	ASSIQGAMNTEAF
TRBV6-5	TRBJ2-2	-	ASSYSGQGGPGELF
TRBV11-2	TRBJ2-1	-	ASSLDQDGAYNEQF
TRBV19	TRBJ2-1	-	ASSRIGVGYDEQF
TRBV28	TRBJ2-7	-	ASIHNYEQY
TRBV19	TRBJ2-5	few	ASSLVRGAEETQY
TRBV5-6	TRBJ1-1	-	ASSPSGGYMNTEAF
TRBV27	TRBJ2-7	-	ASSLSGLAVSSYEQY
TRBV28	TRBJ1-1	-	ASSPREGRGSEAF
TRBV2	TRBJ1-5	-	ASSEETGPRPQH